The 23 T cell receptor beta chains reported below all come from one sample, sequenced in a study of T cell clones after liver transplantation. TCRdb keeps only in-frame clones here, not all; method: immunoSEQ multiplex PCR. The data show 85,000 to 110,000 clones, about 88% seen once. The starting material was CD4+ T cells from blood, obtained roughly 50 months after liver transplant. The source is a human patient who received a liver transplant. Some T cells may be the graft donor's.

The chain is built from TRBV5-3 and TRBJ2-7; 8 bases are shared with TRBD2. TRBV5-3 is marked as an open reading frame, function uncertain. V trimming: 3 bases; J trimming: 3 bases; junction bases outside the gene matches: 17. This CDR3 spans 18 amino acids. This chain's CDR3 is CARSSEKGDSGAHYEQYF. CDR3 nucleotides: TGTGCCAGAAGCTCAGAAAAAGGGGATAGCGGGGCGCACTACGAGCAGTACTTC.

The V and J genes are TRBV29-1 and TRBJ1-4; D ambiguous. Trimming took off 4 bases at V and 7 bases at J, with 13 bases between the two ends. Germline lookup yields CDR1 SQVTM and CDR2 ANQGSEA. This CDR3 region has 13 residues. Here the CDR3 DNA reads TGCAGCGTTGCCCCGGGAGGAGGTGAAAAACTGTTTTTT. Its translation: CSVAPGGGEKLFF.

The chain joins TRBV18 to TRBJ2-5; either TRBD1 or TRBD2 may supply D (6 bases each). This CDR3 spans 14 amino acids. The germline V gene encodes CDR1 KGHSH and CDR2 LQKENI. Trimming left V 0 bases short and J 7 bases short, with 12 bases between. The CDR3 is CASSPPPEGGTQYF. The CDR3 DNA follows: TGTGCCAGCTCACCACCCCCGGAGGGGGGGACCCAGTACTTC.

CDR3 loop: CASCWAFSSYNEQFF. In DNA, the CDR3 is TGTGCCAGCTGCTGGGCGTTTAGCTCCTACAATGAGCAGTTCTTC. This chain connects TRBV19 to TRBJ2-1; no definite D call. Per the germline V gene, CDR1 is LNHDA and CDR2 is SQIVND (reference sequence). V was clipped by 9 bases and J by 0 bases, with 15 bases between them. The CDR3 has 15 amino acids.

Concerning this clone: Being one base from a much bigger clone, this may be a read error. The CDR3, as DNA: TGCGCCAGCAGCCAAGGGCCCACAGGGACAACTAATGAAAAACTGTTTTTT. It codes for CASSQGPTGTTNEKLFF. V gene TRBV4-1 combines with J gene TRBJ1-4; D might be TRBD1 (6 bases). Per the germline V gene, CDR1 is MGHRA and CDR2 is YSYEKL. V gave up 1 base and J gave up 0 bases, with 12 bases separating them. The CDR3 is made up of 17 amino acids.

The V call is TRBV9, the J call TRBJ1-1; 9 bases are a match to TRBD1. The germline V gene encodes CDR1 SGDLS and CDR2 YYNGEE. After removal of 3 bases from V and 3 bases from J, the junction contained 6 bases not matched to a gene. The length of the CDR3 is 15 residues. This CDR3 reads CASSAQGARYTEAFF. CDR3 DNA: TGTGCCAGCAGCGCACAGGGGGCACGTTACACTGAAGCTTTCTTT.

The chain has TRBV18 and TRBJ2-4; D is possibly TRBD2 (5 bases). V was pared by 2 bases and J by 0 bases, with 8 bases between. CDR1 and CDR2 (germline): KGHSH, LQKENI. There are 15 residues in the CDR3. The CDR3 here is CASSPAGLAKNIQYF. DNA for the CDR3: TGTGCCAGCTCACCAGCAGGACTAGCCAAAAACATTCAGTACTTC.

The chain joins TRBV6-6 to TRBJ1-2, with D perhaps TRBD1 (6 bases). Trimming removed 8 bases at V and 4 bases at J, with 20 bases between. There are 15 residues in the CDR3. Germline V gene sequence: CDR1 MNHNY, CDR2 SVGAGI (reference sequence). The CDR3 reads CASAEPGQKVYGYTF. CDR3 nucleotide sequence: TGTGCCAGCGCAGAACCGGGACAAAAGGTCTATGGCTACACCTTC.

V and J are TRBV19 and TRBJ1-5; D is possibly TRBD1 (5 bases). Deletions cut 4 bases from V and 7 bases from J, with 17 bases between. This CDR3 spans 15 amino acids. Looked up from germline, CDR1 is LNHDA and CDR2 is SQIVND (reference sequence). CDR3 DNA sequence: TGTGCCAGTAGTACAGGTCATGGGGGTGGCCAGCCCCAGCATTTT. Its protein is CASSTGHGGGQPQHF.

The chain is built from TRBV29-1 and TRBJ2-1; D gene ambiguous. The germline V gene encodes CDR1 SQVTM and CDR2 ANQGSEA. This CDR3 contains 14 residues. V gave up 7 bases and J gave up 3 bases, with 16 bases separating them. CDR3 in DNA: TGCAGCGCCGACTCTGTGCGGAACTACAATGAGCAGTTCTTC. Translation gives CSADSVRNYNEQFF.

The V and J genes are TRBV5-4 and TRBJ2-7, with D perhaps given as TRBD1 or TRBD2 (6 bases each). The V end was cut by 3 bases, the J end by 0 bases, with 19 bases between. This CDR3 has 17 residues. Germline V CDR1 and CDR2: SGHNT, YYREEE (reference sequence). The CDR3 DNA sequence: TGTGCCAGCAGCTGGGGGCGGGGTCCCCCCAACTCCTACGAGCAGTACTTC. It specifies CASSWGRGPPNSYEQYF.

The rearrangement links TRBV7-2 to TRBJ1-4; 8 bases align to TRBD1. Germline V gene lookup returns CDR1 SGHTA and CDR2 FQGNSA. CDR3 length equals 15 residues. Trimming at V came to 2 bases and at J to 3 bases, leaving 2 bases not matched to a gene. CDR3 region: CASSLRTGSNEKLFF. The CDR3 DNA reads TGTGCCAGCAGCTTAAGGACAGGGTCTAATGAAAAACTGTTTTTT.

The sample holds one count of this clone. CDR3 sequence: CASSTGGAGYGYTF. The CDR3 coding sequence is TGTGCCAGCAGTACGGGGGGCGCAGGCTATGGCTACACCTTC. The chain has TRBV28 and TRBJ1-2, with a tentative D call TRBD1 (6 bases). The CDR3 is 14 amino acids. Germline assignment: CDR1 MDHEN and CDR2 SYDVKM. Trimming cost V 5 bases and J 4 bases, with 14 bases left between them.

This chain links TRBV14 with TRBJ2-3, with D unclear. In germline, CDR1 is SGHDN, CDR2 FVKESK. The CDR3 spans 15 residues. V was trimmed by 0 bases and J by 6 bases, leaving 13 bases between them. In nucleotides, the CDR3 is TGTGCCAGCAGCCAAGATTGGGGATTTACGGATACGCAGTATTTT. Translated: CASSQDWGFTDTQYF.

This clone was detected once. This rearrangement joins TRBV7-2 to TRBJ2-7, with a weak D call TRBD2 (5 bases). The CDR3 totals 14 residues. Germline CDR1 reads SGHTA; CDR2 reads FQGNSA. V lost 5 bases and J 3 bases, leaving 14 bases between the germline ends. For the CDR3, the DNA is TGTGCCAGCAGCCCTCAAGGAGGCCGCTACGAGCAGTACTTC. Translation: CASSPQGGRYEQYF. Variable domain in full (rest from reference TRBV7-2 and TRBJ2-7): GAGVSQSPSNKVTEKGKDVELRCDPISGHTALYWYRQSLGQGLEFLIYFQGNSAPDKSGLPSDRFSAERTGGSVSTLTIQRTQQEDSAVYLCASSPQGGRYEQYFGPGTRLTVT.

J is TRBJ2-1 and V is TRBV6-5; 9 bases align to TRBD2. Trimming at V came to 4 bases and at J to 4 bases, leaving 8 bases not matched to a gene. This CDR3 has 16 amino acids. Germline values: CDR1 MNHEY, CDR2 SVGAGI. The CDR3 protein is CASSLTGTSMYNEQFF. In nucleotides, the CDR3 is TGTGCCAGCAGTTTAACCGGGACTAGCATGTACAATGAGCAGTTCTTC.

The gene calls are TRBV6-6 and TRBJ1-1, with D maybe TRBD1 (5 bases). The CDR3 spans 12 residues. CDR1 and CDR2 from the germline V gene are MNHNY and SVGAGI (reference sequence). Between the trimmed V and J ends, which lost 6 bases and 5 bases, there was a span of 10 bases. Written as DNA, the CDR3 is TGTGCCAGCAGCACAGGAGGGACTGAAGCTTTCTTT. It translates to CASSTGGTEAFF.

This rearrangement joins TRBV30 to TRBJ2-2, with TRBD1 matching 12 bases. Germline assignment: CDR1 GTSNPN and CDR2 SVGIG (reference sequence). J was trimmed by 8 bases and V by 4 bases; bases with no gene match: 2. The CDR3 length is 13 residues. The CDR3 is CAWKGQGAGELFF. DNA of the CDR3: TGTGCCTGGAAGGGACAGGGGGCTGGGGAGCTGTTTTTT.

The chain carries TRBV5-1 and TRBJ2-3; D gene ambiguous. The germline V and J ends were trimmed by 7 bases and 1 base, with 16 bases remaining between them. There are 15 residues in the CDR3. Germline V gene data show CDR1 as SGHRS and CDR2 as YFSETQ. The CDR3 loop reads CASRPSVPRTDTQYF. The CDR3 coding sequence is TGCGCCAGCCGACCATCCGTCCCCCGCACAGATACGCAGTATTTT.

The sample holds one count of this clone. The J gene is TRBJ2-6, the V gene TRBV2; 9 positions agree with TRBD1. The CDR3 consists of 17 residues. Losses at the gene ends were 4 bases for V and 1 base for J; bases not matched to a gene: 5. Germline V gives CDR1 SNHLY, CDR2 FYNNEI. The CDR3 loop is CASSGTGALSGANVLTF. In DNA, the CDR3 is TGTGCCAGCAGTGGGACAGGGGCCTTGTCTGGGGCCAACGTCCTGACTTTC.

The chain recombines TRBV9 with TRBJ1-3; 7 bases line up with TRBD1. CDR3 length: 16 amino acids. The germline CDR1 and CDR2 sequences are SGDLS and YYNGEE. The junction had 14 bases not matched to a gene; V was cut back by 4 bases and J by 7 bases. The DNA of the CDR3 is TGTGCCAGCAGCCCACGGGAAGGGACAGAGCCTAACACCATATATTTT. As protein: CASSPREGTEPNTIYF.

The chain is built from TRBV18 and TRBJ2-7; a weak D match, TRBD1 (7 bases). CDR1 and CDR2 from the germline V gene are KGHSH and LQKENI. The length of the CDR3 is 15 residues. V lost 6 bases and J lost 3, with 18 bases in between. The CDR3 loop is CASSRRDSSFYEQYF. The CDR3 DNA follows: TGTGCCAGCTCGCGGAGGGACAGCTCATTCTACGAGCAGTACTTC.

The CDR3 nucleotides are TGCGCCAGCAGCCAAGATAGCGGGGGCAATCAGCCCCAGCATTTT. It yields the protein CASSQDSGGNQPQHF. The chain carries TRBV4-1 and TRBJ1-5; no reliable D call. CDR1 is MGHRA, CDR2 YSYEKL, per germline. The germline V and J ends were trimmed by 0 bases and 2 bases, with 8 bases remaining between them. The CDR3 has 15 amino acids.